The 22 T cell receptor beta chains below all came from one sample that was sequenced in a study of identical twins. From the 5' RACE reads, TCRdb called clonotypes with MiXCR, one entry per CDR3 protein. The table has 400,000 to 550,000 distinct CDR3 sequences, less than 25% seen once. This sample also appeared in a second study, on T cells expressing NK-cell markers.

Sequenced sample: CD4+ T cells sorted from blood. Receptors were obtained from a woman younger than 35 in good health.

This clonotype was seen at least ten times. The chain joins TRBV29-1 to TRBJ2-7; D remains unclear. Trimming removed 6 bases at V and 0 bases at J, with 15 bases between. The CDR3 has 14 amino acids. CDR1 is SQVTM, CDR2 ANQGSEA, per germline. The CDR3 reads CSVKTRPGSYEQYF. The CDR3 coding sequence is TGCAGCGTGAAAACACGACCCGGCTCCTACGAGCAGTACTTC.

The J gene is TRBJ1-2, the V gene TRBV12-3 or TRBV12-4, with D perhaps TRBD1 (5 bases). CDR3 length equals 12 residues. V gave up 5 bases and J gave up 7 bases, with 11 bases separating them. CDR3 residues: CASSGGRGGYTF. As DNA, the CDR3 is TGTGCCAGCAGTGGGGGACGGGGTGGCTACACCTTC.

CDR3 region: CASSKREATDTQYF. The DNA for the CDR3 is TGTGCCAGCAGCAAGCGGGAGGCAACAGATACGCAGTATTTT. The chain employs TRBV6-1 and TRBJ2-3; 9 bases are a match to TRBD2. The CDR3 has 14 amino acids. V shed 6 bases, J shed 3 bases, and the junction held 4 bases outside the gene matches. The germline CDR1 and CDR2 sequences are MNHNS and SASEGT.

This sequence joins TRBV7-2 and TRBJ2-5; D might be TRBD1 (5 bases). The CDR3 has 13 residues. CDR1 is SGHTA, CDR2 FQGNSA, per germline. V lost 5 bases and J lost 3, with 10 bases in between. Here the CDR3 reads CASSPTAKETQYF. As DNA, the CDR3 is TGTGCCAGCAGCCCGACAGCGAAAGAGACCCAGTACTTC.

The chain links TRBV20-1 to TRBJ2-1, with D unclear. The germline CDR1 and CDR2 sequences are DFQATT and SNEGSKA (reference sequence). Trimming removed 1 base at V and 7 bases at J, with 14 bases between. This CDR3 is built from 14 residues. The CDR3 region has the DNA TGCAGTGCTAGAGTCATGCTCCGGCGTAATGAGCAGTTCTTC. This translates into CSARVMLRRNEQFF.

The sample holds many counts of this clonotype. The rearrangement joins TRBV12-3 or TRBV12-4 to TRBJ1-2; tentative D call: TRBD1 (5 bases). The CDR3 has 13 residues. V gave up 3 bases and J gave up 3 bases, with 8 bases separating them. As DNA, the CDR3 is TGTGCCAGCAGTTTCAGGGCCCACTATGGCTACACCTTC. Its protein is CASSFRAHYGYTF.

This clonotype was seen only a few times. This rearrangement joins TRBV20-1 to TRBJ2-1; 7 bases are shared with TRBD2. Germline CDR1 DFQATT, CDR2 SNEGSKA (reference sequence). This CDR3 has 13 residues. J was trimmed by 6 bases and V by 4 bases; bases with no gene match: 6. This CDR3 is CSAKVTGGNEQFF. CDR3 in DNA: TGCAGTGCTAAGGTAACGGGAGGCAATGAGCAGTTCTTC.

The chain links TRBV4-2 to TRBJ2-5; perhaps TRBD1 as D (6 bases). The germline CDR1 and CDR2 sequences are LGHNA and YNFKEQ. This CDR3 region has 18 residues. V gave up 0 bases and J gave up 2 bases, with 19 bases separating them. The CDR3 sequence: CASSQDSMWGRKQETQYF. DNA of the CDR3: TGTGCCAGCAGCCAAGATAGTATGTGGGGGCGAAAACAAGAGACCCAGTACTTC.

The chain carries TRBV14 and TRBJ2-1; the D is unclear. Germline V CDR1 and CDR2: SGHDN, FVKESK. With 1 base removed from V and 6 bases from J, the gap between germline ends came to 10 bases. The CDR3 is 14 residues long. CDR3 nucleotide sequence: TGTGCCAGCAGCCAAGTTGGACGCCTCAATGAGCAGTTCTTC. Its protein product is CASSQVGRLNEQFF.

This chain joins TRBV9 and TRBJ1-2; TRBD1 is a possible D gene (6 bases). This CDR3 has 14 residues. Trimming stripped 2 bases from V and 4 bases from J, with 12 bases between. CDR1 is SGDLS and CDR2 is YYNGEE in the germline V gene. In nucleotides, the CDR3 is TGTGCCAGCAGCGTGTCAGGGGAGGGCTATGGCTACACCTTC. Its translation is CASSVSGEGYGYTF.

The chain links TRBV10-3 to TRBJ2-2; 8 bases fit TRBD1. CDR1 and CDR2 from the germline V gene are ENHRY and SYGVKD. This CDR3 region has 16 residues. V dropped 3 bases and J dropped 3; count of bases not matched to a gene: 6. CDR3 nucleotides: TGTGCCATCAGTGATCTAGGACAGGGTTACACCGGGGAGCTGTTTTTT. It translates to CAISDLGQGYTGELFF.

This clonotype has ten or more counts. CDR3 nucleotide sequence: TGCAGTGCTAGGCTGACGCAGGGGGTTAGGAGCAATCAGCCCCAGCATTTT. Translating gives CSARLTQGVRSNQPQHF. The chain carries TRBV20-1 and TRBJ1-5, with 7 bases identical to TRBD1. The J segment lost 1 base and the V segment lost 3 bases, leaving 12 bases of the junction unmatched. The germline gives CDR1 DFQATT, CDR2 SNEGSKA (reference sequence). The CDR3 length is 17 residues.

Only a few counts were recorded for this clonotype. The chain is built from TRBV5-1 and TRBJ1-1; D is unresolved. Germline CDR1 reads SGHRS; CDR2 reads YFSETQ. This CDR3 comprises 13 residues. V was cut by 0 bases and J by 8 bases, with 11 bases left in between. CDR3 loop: CASSLVGFSEAFF. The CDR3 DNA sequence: TGCGCCAGCAGCTTGGTGGGTTTTTCGGAAGCTTTCTTT.

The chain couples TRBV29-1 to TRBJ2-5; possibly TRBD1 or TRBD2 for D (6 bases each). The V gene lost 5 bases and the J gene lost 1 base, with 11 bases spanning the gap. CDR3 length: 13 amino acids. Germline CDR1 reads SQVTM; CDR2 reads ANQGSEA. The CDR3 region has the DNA TGCAGCGTTCGGGGGCAGTTCCAAGAGACCCAGTACTTC. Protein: CSVRGQFQETQYF.

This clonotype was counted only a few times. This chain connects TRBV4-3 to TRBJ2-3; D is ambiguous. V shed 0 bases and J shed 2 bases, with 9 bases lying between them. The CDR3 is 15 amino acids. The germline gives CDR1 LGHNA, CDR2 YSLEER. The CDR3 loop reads CASSQDSVYTDTQYF. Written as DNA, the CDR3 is TGCGCCAGCAGCCAAGATTCGGTTTACACAGATACGCAGTATTTT.

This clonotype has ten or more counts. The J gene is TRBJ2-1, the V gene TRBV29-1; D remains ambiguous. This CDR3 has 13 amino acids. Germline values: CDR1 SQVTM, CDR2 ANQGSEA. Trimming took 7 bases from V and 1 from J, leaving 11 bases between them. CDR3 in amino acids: CSGINRSYNEQFF. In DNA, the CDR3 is TGCAGCGGGATAAATAGGTCCTACAATGAGCAGTTCTTC.

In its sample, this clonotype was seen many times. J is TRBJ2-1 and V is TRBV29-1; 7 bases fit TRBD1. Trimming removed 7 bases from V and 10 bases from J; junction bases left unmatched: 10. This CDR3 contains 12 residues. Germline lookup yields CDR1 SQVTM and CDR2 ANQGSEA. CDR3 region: CSAKTGDMEQFF. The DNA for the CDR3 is TGCAGCGCAAAAACAGGGGACATGGAGCAGTTCTTC.

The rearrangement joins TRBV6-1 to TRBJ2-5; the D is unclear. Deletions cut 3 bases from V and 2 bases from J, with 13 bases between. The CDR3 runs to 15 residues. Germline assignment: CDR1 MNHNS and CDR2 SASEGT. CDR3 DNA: TGTGCCAGCAGTGATGGGGTGGCCCGACAAGAGACCCAGTACTTC. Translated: CASSDGVARQETQYF.

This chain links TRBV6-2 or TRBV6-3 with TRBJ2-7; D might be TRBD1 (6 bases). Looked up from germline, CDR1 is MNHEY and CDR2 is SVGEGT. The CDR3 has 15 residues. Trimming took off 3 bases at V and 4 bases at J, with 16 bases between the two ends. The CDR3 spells CASSYGGQPVYEQYF. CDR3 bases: TGTGCCAGCAGTTATGGTGGACAGCCAGTTTACGAGCAGTACTTC.

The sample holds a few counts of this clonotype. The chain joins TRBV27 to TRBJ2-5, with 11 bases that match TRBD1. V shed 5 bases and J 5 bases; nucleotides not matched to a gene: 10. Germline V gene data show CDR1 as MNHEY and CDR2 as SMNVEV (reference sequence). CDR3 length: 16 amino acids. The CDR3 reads CASSPLDRGLWETQYF. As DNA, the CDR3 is TGTGCCAGCAGTCCCCTGGACAGGGGGCTATGGGAGACCCAGTACTTC.

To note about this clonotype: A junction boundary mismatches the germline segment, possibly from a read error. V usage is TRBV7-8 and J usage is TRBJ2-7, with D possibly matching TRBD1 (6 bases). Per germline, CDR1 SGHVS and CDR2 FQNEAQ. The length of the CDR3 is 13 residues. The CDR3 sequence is CAVGGRTGYGQYF. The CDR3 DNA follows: TGTGCCGTAGGGGGAAGAACGGGATACGGGCAGTACTTC.

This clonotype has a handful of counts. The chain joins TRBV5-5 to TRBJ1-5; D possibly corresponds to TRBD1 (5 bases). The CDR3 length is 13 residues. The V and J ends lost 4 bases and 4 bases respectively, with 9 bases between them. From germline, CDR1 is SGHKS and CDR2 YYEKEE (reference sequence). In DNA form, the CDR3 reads TGTGCCAGCAGCAGGGACGGGAATCAGCCCCAGCATTTT. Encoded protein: CASSRDGNQPQHF.